These 15 T cell receptor beta chains share one sample of origin, sequenced in a study of T cells after yellow fever vaccination. TCRdb processed the 5' RACE reads anew with MiXCR; each CDR3 protein has one entry. The sample records about 320,000 distinct CDR3 sequences, approximately 4.3% being singletons. Sequenced here: PBMCs, sampled 15 days after the yellow fever booster vaccination. The receptors originated from a man younger than 35 who received the YFV17D yellow fever vaccine.

This clonotype was found many times. CDR3 region: CASSEVGLAGGTQYF. For the CDR3, the DNA is TGTGCCAGCAGTGAAGTAGGACTAGCGGGGGGGACCCAGTACTTC. This chain joins TRBV6-1 and TRBJ2-5; the match to TRBD2 covers 14 bases. Germline V gene sequence: CDR1 MNHNS, CDR2 SASEGT. The CDR3 runs 15 residues. The ends lost 1 base at V and 7 bases at J; junction bases unmatched: 2.

This clonotype was seen more than once but under ten times. V is TRBV11-3 and J is TRBJ2-1; TRBD2 aligns across 8 bases. This CDR3 has 22 amino acids. Germline V gives CDR1 SGHNT, CDR2 YENEEA. V shed 1 base, J shed 0 bases, and the junction held 20 bases outside the gene matches. Here the CDR3 DNA reads TGTGCCAGCAGCTTAGGGTTTACCCCCCCGGGGGGGATCGGAAGCTCCTACAATGAGCAGTTCTTC. This translates into CASSLGFTPPGGIGSSYNEQFF.

This clonotype was recorded many times. The V call is TRBV12-3 or TRBV12-4, the J call TRBJ2-4; unclear D gene. Trimming removed 4 bases from V and 0 bases from J, with 7 bases in between. This CDR3 is built from 14 residues. CDR3 amino acids: CASSSVVAKNIQYF. The CDR3 DNA sequence: TGTGCCAGCAGTTCCGTGGTAGCCAAAAACATTCAGTACTTC.

This clonotype was detected ten times or more. The chain employs TRBV5-1 and TRBJ2-7; D might be TRBD2 (6 bases). This CDR3 comprises 12 residues. Germline lookup yields CDR1 SGHRS and CDR2 YFSETQ. Trimming took 4 bases from V and 7 from J, leaving 12 bases between them. The CDR3 bases are TGCGCCAGCAGCGTGGACGGGGGAGAGCAGTACTTC. Translated: CASSVDGGEQYF.

This clonotype was seen ten or more times. This chain joins TRBV7-9 and TRBJ1-5; D perhaps matches TRBD1 (6 bases). The CDR3 loop spans 14 amino acids. From germline, CDR1 is SEHNR and CDR2 FQNEAQ (reference sequence). V lost 5 bases to trimming and J lost 7 bases, with 15 bases between them. The CDR3 DNA reads TGTGCCAGCAGCCAACAGGGAGATGGGCAGCCCCAGCATTTT. Protein product: CASSQQGDGQPQHF.

The V and J genes are TRBV6-5 and TRBJ2-3, with D perhaps TRBD2 (6 bases). The CDR3 extends over 16 amino acids. V gave up 0 bases and J gave up 0 bases, with 10 bases separating them. CDR1 is MNHEY, CDR2 SVGAGI, per germline. The CDR3 reads CASSYSLGGSTDTQYF. CDR3 bases: TGTGCCAGCAGTTACTCGCTGGGGGGAAGCACAGATACGCAGTATTTT.

In its sample, this clonotype was seen many times. V gene TRBV7-2 combines with J gene TRBJ1-6; D is undetermined. The germline CDR1 and CDR2 sequences are SGHTA and FQGNSA. V dropped 4 bases and J dropped 7 bases, with 14 bases sitting between them. The CDR3 runs to 15 residues. CDR3 sequence: CASSSPGLGNSPLHF. In DNA, the CDR3 is TGTGCCAGCAGCTCTCCGGGCCTGGGAAATTCACCCCTCCACTTT.

This clonotype has just a few counts. This chain connects TRBV7-9 to TRBJ2-3; 15 nucleotides agree with TRBD2. Germline V gives CDR1 SEHNR, CDR2 FQNEAQ (reference sequence). The CDR3 runs to 15 residues. The V gene end was trimmed by 11 bases and the J gene end by 7 bases; junction bases not matched to a gene: 10. The CDR3 spells CACSLGTSGRHTQYF. CDR3 coding DNA: TGTGCCTGCTCCTTGGGGACTAGCGGGAGGCATACGCAGTATTTT.

This clonotype was observed at least ten times. The chain combines TRBV7-2 with TRBJ1-1; D gene unclear. Trimming removed 5 bases at V and 5 bases at J, with 18 bases between. Per the germline V gene, CDR1 is SGHTA and CDR2 is FQGNSA. The CDR3 spans 15 residues. As DNA, the CDR3 is TGTGCCAGCAGCGGAACGACTGGGAGACGGACTGAAGCTTTCTTT. It codes for CASSGTTGRRTEAFF.

The chain uses TRBV13 and TRBJ2-7; D is possibly TRBD1 (6 bases). V was trimmed by 5 bases and J by 0 bases, leaving 14 bases between them. The CDR3 is made up of 15 amino acids. Germline V gives CDR1 PRHDT, CDR2 FYEKMQ (reference sequence). The CDR3: CASSAPGTNSYEQYV. The DNA for the CDR3 is TGTGCCAGCAGCGCCCCCGGGACAAACTCCTACGAGCAGTACGTC.

This clonotype was counted a few times. The V and J genes are TRBV15 and TRBJ2-7, with D possibly being TRBD1 or TRBD2 (5 bases each). The germline V and J ends were trimmed by 5 bases and 7 bases, with 15 bases remaining between them. From germline, CDR1 is LNHNV and CDR2 YYDKDF (reference sequence). This CDR3 has 13 amino acids. Here the CDR3 DNA reads TGTGCCACCAGCCTCAATGGGGGTGATGAGCAGTACGTC. Its translation: CATSLNGGDEQYV.

This clonotype was picked up many times. This chain uses TRBV5-1 with TRBJ1-1; D remains ambiguous. Per the germline V gene, CDR1 is SGHRS and CDR2 is YFSETQ. This CDR3 is built from 16 residues. Between the trimmed V and J ends, which lost 0 bases and 9 bases, there was a span of 21 bases. The CDR3 loop is CASSLEGISEGLQAFF. DNA of the CDR3: TGCGCCAGCAGCTTGGAAGGGATCAGCGAAGGTTTACAAGCTTTCTTT.

The chain links TRBV11-2 to TRBJ2-7; perhaps TRBD1 as D (6 bases). The CDR3 runs 16 residues. CDR1 is SGHAT, CDR2 FQNNGV, per germline. The V end was cut by 3 bases, the J end by 7 bases, with 22 bases between. In nucleotides, the CDR3 is TGTGCCAGCAGCTTGGACAGACCAAACAGCCTACGGGAGCAGTACTTC. Translation: CASSLDRPNSLREQYF.

There are a few counts of this clonotype. This chain joins TRBV29-1 and TRBJ1-1, with D unclear. The V gene's germline CDR1 is SQVTM and CDR2 ANQGSEA. V lost 7 bases and J lost 3, with 12 bases in between. CDR3 length equals 12 residues. This chain's CDR3 is CSAAGEDTEAFF. DNA of the CDR3: TGCAGCGCGGCTGGGGAGGACACTGAAGCTTTCTTT.

There are many counts of this clonotype. The chain joins TRBV5-1 to TRBJ2-1; 11 bases fit TRBD1. Unmatched junction bases numbered 7, after V lost 2 bases and J lost 6 bases. CDR1 and CDR2 from the germline V gene are SGHRS and YFSETQ. The length of the CDR3 is 16 residues. The DNA for the CDR3 is TGCGCCAGCAGCTTCAATCCGGGACAGGGGGTCAATGAGCAGTTCTTC. It specifies CASSFNPGQGVNEQFF.